This T cell receptor (beta chain) was found in a study of monozygotic twins with cystic fibrosis. The CDR3 length is 15 residues. From germline, CDR1 is SGHRS and CDR2 YFSETQ. Trimming took off 3 bases at V and 0 bases at J, with 9 bases between the two ends. Method: immunoSEQ multiplex PCR; TCRdb's copy keeps in-frame clones and lacks some. The sample carries some 22,000 clones, 95% to 98% recorded once. The sequence derives from a girl aged 10 to 17 with cystic fibrosis. This chain connects TRBV5-1 to TRBJ1-4; D is ambiguous. The source material was blood. DNA of the CDR3: TGCGCCAGCAGCTCGTTGGGGTCAACTAATGAAAAACTGTTTTTT. Its protein product is CASSSLGSTNEKLFF. The variable domain in full, with the rest retrieved from reference TRBV5-1 and TRBJ1-4, is KAGVTQTPRYLIKTRGQQVTLSCSPISGHRSVSWYQQTPGQGLQFLFEYFSETQRNKGNFPGRFSGRQFSNSRSEMNVSTLELGDSALYLCASSSLGSTNEKLFFGSGTQLSVL.